This T cell receptor beta chain was identified in a study of OX40 agonist ivuxolimab in advanced cancers. Whole-study context: Ivuxolimab was delivered to patients intravenously every 2 weeks at doses spanning 0.01 to 10 mg/kg. Treatment received earlier with anti-PD-1, anti-PD-L1 or anti-CTLA-4 agents was allowed, and less than 45% had some. Findings and limits, study-wide: Several nonresponders also turned out to have low normalized T-cell clonal expansion. The mean number of expanded clones was higher in CD8+ T cells than in CD4+.

The germline CDR1 and CDR2 sequences are SGHDT and YYEEEE. CDR3 length equals 13 residues. V was shortened by 4 bases and J by 3 bases, with 9 bases between the two germline ends. Of note for this clone: No antigen is known for it.

Sequencing was performed with immunoSEQ multiplex PCR; in TCRdb, only in-frame clones are kept and a portion is missing. The sample carries approximately 18,000 clones, approximately 80% recorded once. The clonotype comes from an adult with an advanced solid tumor such as melanoma, head and neck, liver or kidney cancer. The chain uses TRBV5-6 and TRBJ2-3; D is uncertain. Sequenced material: CD4+ or CD8+ T cells sorted from blood, taken in a trial of the OX40 agonist ivuxolimab. The CDR3 is CASSNGWTDTQYF. The CDR3 bases are TGTGCCAGCAGCAATGGTTGGACAGATACGCAGTATTTT.